This T cell receptor (beta chain) was recorded in a study of T-cell memory formation after mild COVID-19 (dated by TCRdb to the early 2020s). In terms of the full investigation: Most TCR sequence clusters were specific to one of the two donors. In two donors, T-cell clones that expanded and contracted after mild COVID-19 were followed by sequencing TCRalpha and TCRbeta repertoires longitudinally. Two young, previously healthy adult volunteers, one female and one male, were included in the cohort. The full study reports these points: Clones contracting from day 15 to 85 had balanced CD4/CD8 phenotypes, while a second wave expanding from day 15 to 37 was biased towards CD4+. The detection of some responding clones in pre-infection memory suggests that pre-existing cross-reactive memory T cells joined the SARS-CoV-2 response. SARS-CoV-2 specificity of the second-wave clones peaking on day 37 was not confirmed. Contracting CD4+ clones turned up mainly in the CM and EM memory subsets, whereas EMRA was where CD8+ clones were enriched. The study included only a couple of mild cases, and larger cohorts that include severe cases with pre-infection samples were judged to be necessary.

PBMCs were isolated by Ficoll-Paque density gradient centrifugation. CDR1 SGHVS and CDR2 FQNEAQ are derived from the germline V gene. Spanning cysteine to phenylalanine, the CDR3 consists of 15 amino acids. Only the CDR3 part of the read is kept: 45 bases, read in frame from the first base. Trimming removed 3 bases from V and 0 bases from J, leaving 10 bases between the germline ends. These reads were obtained on an Illumina NovaSeq 6000. cDNA libraries for TCRalpha and TCRbeta were prepared by 5'RACE using constant-segment primers, with sample barcodes and unique molecular identifiers added. Trizol reagent was used to extract RNA from every sample. The libraries were amplified in two PCR steps, and the second step added a second sample barcode and Illumina TruSeq adapters. Sequencing of libraries was performed on an Illumina NovaSeq with 2 x 150 bp paired-end reads. The paper's processing steps were these. The reads were demultiplexed and collapsed into UMI-guided consensus sequences using migec v1.2.7. Using mixcr v2.1.11, the UMI consensuses were aligned to TRA and TRB V and J templates and assembled into clonotypes. A clonotype was counted as expanded or contracted only when both edgeR and NoisET called the clonotype significant, with the noise models trained on biological replicates. For edgeR calls, the cutoffs were a false discovery rate-adjusted p below 0.01 and a log2 fold-change threshold of 1. As an exploratory analysis of dynamics, max-normalized trajectories of the 1000 most abundant clonotypes were examined by PCA with hierarchical clustering. Separately sequenced CD4+ and CD8+ repertoires were used to assign the CD4 or CD8 phenotype of responding clones. TCRdb itself trimmed the public reads at Q25 with fastp, ran MiXCR and retained productive beta chains. Rows with one shared CDR3 protein collapse into an entry with the most common genes and DNA. TCRdb's processing, not the authors' own work, is the source of the V and J calls. Within this sample are 550,000 to 600,000 distinct CDR3 sequences, with roughly 17% of them counted one time only. The leading ten clones occupy roughly 8% of the sample.

Turning to this clonotype: Its antigen specificity is not known. No base quality information exists; no much larger clone differs at one position.

This receptor was obtained from an adult woman who had mild COVID-19 (a few samples of this study predate the infection). The sample titles of this study are shuffled in the database, so cell type and time point are left out; the donor was told from shared clones. Input material: PBMCs or a T cell subset sorted from them (not recorded which). The rearranged chain carries TRBV7-8 and TRBJ2-3; D gene: possibly TRBD2, on 5 matching bases. The DNA sequence reads TGTGCCAGCAGCTTTAGGGAGATTAGCACAGATACGCAGTATTTT. It translates as CASSFREISTDTQYF.